This entry is about one T cell receptor beta chain. These data are taken from a study of T cells of healthy individuals. CDR1 is KGHSH and CDR2 is LQKENI in the germline V gene. CDR3 length: 16 residues. The V end was cut by 3 bases, the J end by 9 bases, with 21 bases between. TCRdb redid the calling of the 5' RACE reads with MiXCR, one entry per CDR3 protein. The sample holds more than 60,000 distinct CDR3 sequences, around 15% seen once. The gene calls are TRBV18 and TRBJ1-5, with D possibly TRBD1 on 6 matching bases. This sequence originates from a human donor in good health. The CDR3 loop reads CASSPASGVGNGPQHF. CDR3 nucleotides: TGTGCCAGCTCACCTGCCTCAGGGGTTGGTAACGGGCCCCAGCATTTT.